This entry lists 29 T cell receptor beta chains sequenced from one sample in a study of cytomegalovirus exposure and HLA in healthy donors. PCR amplification relied on 60 Vbeta primers (plus 13 Jbeta primers). TCRdb's table, derived via immunoSEQ multiplex PCR, lists solely in-frame clones and lacks some. This table has approximately 88,000 clones, under 80% appearing once. The specimen sequenced was PBMCs. The receptor set was obtained from a young man in good health and CMV-seropositive.

The CDR3 region has the DNA TGTGCCATCAGTGAGTCCCCTAGCGGGAGGTCAGAGACCCAGTACTTC. It specifies CAISESPSGRSETQYF. V and J are TRBV10-3 and TRBJ2-5, with TRBD2 matching 11 bases. This CDR3 region has 16 residues. Germline-derived CDR1 and CDR2 are ENHRY and SYGVKD. With 0 bases clipped from V and 4 bases from J, the junction kept 4 bases outside the gene matches.

The chain recombines TRBV28 with TRBJ1-1, with D unresolved. The CDR3 runs 14 residues. V lost 6 bases and J lost 6, with 17 bases in between. Germline V CDR1 and CDR2: MDHEN, SYDVKM. Here the CDR3 DNA reads TGTGCCAGCAGACCCCATCAAGAGGGCGCTGAAGCTTTCTTT. As protein: CASRPHQEGAEAFF.

The chain links TRBV7-9 to TRBJ2-7, with D tentatively TRBD2 (6 bases). The CDR3 extends over 15 amino acids. V gave up 4 bases and J gave up 5 bases, with 18 bases separating them. In germline, CDR1 is SEHNR, CDR2 FQNEAQ (reference sequence). The CDR3 protein is CASSSHPGGVNEQYF. The CDR3 DNA sequence: TGTGCCAGCAGCTCCCACCCAGGCGGGGTAAACGAGCAGTACTTC.

This clone is a singleton in its sample. This sequence joins TRBV6-5 and TRBJ2-7, with 7 bases identical to TRBD2. The CDR3 has 15 residues. Germline V lookup: CDR1 MNHEY, CDR2 SVGAGI. The V and J ends lost 4 bases and 0 bases, in that order; junction bases with no gene match: 6. Here the CDR3 reads CASSWEPGGSYEQYF. CDR3 sequence (DNA): TGTGCCAGCAGTTGGGAACCGGGGGGCTCCTACGAGCAGTACTTC.

This rearrangement joins TRBV27 to TRBJ2-7; 10 bases are a match to TRBD2. CDR3 length equals 14 residues. Losses at the gene ends were 3 bases for V and 5 bases for J; bases not matched to a gene: 4. Per germline, CDR1 MNHEY and CDR2 SMNVEV (reference sequence). The CDR3 DNA reads as TGTGCCAGCAGTTTTCCTAGCGGGAGTAACGAGCAGTACTTC. This codes for CASSFPSGSNEQYF.

J is TRBJ1-1 and V is TRBV14, with unresolved D. Trimming shortened V by 1 base and J by 6 bases, and 12 bases separated the two germline ends. Germline values: CDR1 SGHDN, CDR2 FVKESK. CDR3 length: 14 residues. This CDR3 is CASSQARGSSEAFF. Written as DNA, the CDR3 is TGTGCCAGCAGCCAAGCAAGAGGGTCGTCTGAAGCTTTCTTT.

The chain recombines TRBV18 with TRBJ2-1; D ambiguous. Between the trimmed V and J ends, which lost 3 bases and 8 bases, there was a span of 17 bases. Germline V CDR1 and CDR2: KGHSH, LQKENI. The CDR3 spans 15 residues. The CDR3: CASSPRVSRLDEQFF. The CDR3 region has the DNA TGTGCCAGCTCACCCCGGGTCTCCCGGCTGGATGAGCAGTTCTTC.

J is TRBJ1-1 and V is TRBV28; 7 bases match TRBD1. Trimming at V came to 3 bases and at J to 4 bases, leaving 5 bases not matched to a gene. Germline V gene data show CDR1 as MDHEN and CDR2 as SYDVKM. The CDR3 is 14 amino acids. The CDR3 reads CASSFIAGGTEAFF. For the CDR3, the DNA is TGTGCCAGCAGTTTTATTGCAGGGGGCACTGAAGCTTTCTTT.

V usage is TRBV14 and J usage is TRBJ2-3; D gene ambiguous. V shed 3 bases and J shed 1 base, with 8 bases lying between them. Germline CDR1 SGHDN, CDR2 FVKESK. This CDR3 region has 14 residues. The CDR3, as DNA: TGTGCCAGCAGCCAGGGCTGGGGCACAGATACGCAGTATTTT. Translation: CASSQGWGTDTQYF. Filled out from reference TRBV14 and TRBJ2-3, the complete variable domain reads EAGVTQFPSHSVIEKGQTVTLRCDPISGHDNLYWYRRVMGKEIKFLLHFVKESKQDESGMPNNRFLAERTGGTYSTLKVQPAELEDSGVYFCASSQGWGTDTQYFGPGTRLTVL.

V usage is TRBV4-1 and J usage is TRBJ1-1; D gene ambiguous. This CDR3 is built from 14 residues. V lost 4 bases and J 0 bases, leaving 9 bases between the germline ends. Germline assignment: CDR1 MGHRA and CDR2 YSYEKL. CDR3 DNA: TGCGCCAGCAGCCGAGGGTTCATGAACACTGAAGCTTTCTTT. Amino acids: CASSRGFMNTEAFF.

The genes are TRBV6-1 and TRBJ2-3; D call uncertain. This CDR3 is built from 14 residues. V gave up 6 bases and J gave up 1 base, with 11 bases separating them. Germline CDR1 reads MNHNS; CDR2 reads SASEGT. The CDR3 spells CASRLTLGTDTQYF. CDR3 coding DNA: TGTGCCAGCAGACTTACTTTGGGCACAGATACGCAGTATTTT.

In its sample, this clone was seen once. The genes are TRBV18 and TRBJ2-7; D unclear. Between the trimmed V and J ends, which lost 4 bases and 3 bases, there was a span of 13 bases. CDR3 length: 14 residues. The germline CDR1 and CDR2 sequences are KGHSH and LQKENI. The CDR3 sequence: CASSLTRSNYEQYF. For the CDR3, the DNA is TGTGCCAGCTCACTTACGAGATCGAACTACGAGCAGTACTTC.

The genes are TRBV27 and TRBJ1-2; D remains unclear. With 4 bases removed from V and 8 bases from J, the gap between germline ends came to 11 bases. Looked up from germline, CDR1 is MNHEY and CDR2 is SMNVEV (reference sequence). This CDR3 comprises 12 residues. Here the CDR3 DNA reads TGTGCCAGCAGTTCTGGACGGAGGGGCTACACCTTC. Protein sequence: CASSSGRRGYTF.

About this clone: The same CDR3 is also encoded by other DNA sequences in this sample. The V call is TRBV6-5, the J call TRBJ2-1, with D possibly matching TRBD1 (5 bases). Germline V gene data show CDR1 as MNHEY and CDR2 as SVGAGI. CDR3 length: 14 amino acids. V lost 3 bases, J lost 4 bases, and 10 bases lay in between. CDR3 residues: CASSYRGPYNEQFF. DNA of the CDR3: TGTGCCAGCAGTTATAGGGGTCCTTACAATGAGCAGTTCTTC.

In its sample, this clone was seen a few times. This sequence joins TRBV2 and TRBJ1-1; possibly TRBD1 for D (5 bases). Trimming left V 5 bases short and J 1 base short, with 11 bases between. Germline V gene lookup returns CDR1 SNHLY and CDR2 FYNNEI. The CDR3 is 14 residues long. DNA of the CDR3: TGTGCCAGCAGTCTCCAGGGCAGGAACACTGAAGCTTTCTTT. The encoded protein is CASSLQGRNTEAFF.

The chain carries TRBV2 and TRBJ2-3, with TRBD2 identical over 8 bases. The CDR3 is 15 residues long. V shed 7 bases, J shed 9 bases, and the junction held 15 bases outside the gene matches. Germline V lookup: CDR1 SNHLY, CDR2 FYNNEI. The CDR3 region is CASTRDGRGEGTQYF. In DNA form, the CDR3 reads TGTGCCAGCACCCGTGACGGGAGGGGGGAAGGGACGCAGTATTTT.

The chain employs TRBV6-1 and TRBJ2-5; 7 bases fit TRBD2. CDR3 length equals 13 residues. V lost 6 bases to trimming and J lost 3 bases; unmatched junction nucleotides: 4. Germline lookup yields CDR1 MNHNS and CDR2 SASEGT. In DNA form, the CDR3 reads TGTGCCAGCAGAGCGGGACTTGAAGAGACCCAGTACTTC. This codes for CASRAGLEETQYF.

The rearrangement uses TRBV28 and TRBJ1-5, with D possibly TRBD1 on 5 matching bases. V lost 5 bases to trimming and J lost 6 bases, with 17 bases between them. The CDR3 runs to 15 residues. Germline V gene lookup returns CDR1 MDHEN and CDR2 SYDVKM. The CDR3, as DNA: TGTGCCAGCAGTCCTGGGGCATACTCAGGTCAGCCCCAGCATTTT. Translating it yields CASSPGAYSGQPQHF.

The rearrangement joins TRBV7-2 to TRBJ2-7; D remains unclear. This CDR3 has 14 residues. V was pared by 8 bases and J by 3 bases, with 17 bases between. CDR1 is SGHTA, CDR2 FQGNSA, per germline. The CDR3 here is CASSKTMTDYEQYF. CDR3 in DNA: TGTGCCAGCTCCAAAACTATGACGGACTACGAGCAGTACTTC.

Note on this clone: Other DNA sequences in the sample encode the same CDR3. This chain joins TRBV7-3 and TRBJ1-1; tentative D call: TRBD1 (5 bases). The CDR3 totals 13 residues. The V gene lost 5 bases and the J gene lost 1 base, with 8 bases spanning the gap. Germline V gene data show CDR1 as SGHTA and CDR2 as FQGTGA. The CDR3: CASSRDSNTEAFF. The DNA for the CDR3 is TGTGCCAGCAGCCGGGACTCGAACACTGAAGCTTTCTTT. Supplemented by reference TRBV7-3 and TRBJ1-1, the full variable domain reads GAGVSQTPSNKVTEKGKYVELRCDPISGHTALYWYRQSLGQGPEFLIYFQGTGAADDSGLPNDRFFAVRPEGSVSTLKIQRTERGDSAVYLCASSRDSNTEAFFGQGTRLTVV.

The chain couples TRBV28 to TRBJ1-3; the D gene is possibly TRBD1 (5 bases). In germline, CDR1 is MDHEN, CDR2 SYDVKM. The ends were cut back, 10 bases at V and 4 bases at J, with 20 bases in the middle. This CDR3 has 15 residues. The CDR3 spells CATTSSGVEGNTIYF. CDR3 nucleotide sequence: TGTGCCACCACATCTTCGGGGGTGGAAGGAAACACCATATATTTT.

This clone was seen only once. V is TRBV5-1 and J is TRBJ1-2; no clear D. The CDR3 runs to 15 residues. Between the trimmed V and J ends, which lost 4 bases and 3 bases, there was a span of 16 bases. Germline V gives CDR1 SGHRS, CDR2 YFSETQ. Written as DNA, the CDR3 is TGCGCCAGCAGCCCGAGGCCCGGCCGGCACTATGGCTACACCTTC. As protein: CASSPRPGRHYGYTF.

The chain uses TRBV28 and TRBJ1-1; 10 bases match TRBD1. CDR1 is MDHEN and CDR2 is SYDVKM in the germline V gene. There are 12 residues in the CDR3. V was pared by 5 bases and J by 8 bases, with 2 bases of the junction left unmatched. The CDR3 region is CASSDRGLEAFF. CDR3 bases: TGTGCCAGCAGTGACAGGGGGCTAGAAGCTTTCTTT.

This sequence joins TRBV20-1 and TRBJ2-1; D unresolved. V lost 1 base and J lost 7, with 5 bases in between. Germline V gives CDR1 DFQATT, CDR2 SNEGSKA (reference sequence). This CDR3 region has 11 residues. Written as DNA, the CDR3 is TGCAGTGCTAGAGCCCCAAATGAGCAGTTCTTC. It encodes CSARAPNEQFF.

The genes are TRBV29-1 and TRBJ2-1; a possible D gene is TRBD1 (5 bases). V was trimmed by 6 bases and J by 4 bases, leaving 7 bases between them. The V gene's germline CDR1 is SQVTM and CDR2 ANQGSEA. The CDR3 is 11 amino acids. CDR3 nucleotide sequence: TGCAGCGTGACAGAGTACAATGAGCAGTTCTTC. It specifies CSVTEYNEQFF.

J is TRBJ1-5 and V is TRBV5-1, with D tentatively TRBD1 (6 bases). Germline CDR1 is SGHRS and CDR2 is YFSETQ. This CDR3 spans 15 amino acids. The V end lost 4 bases, the J end lost 7 bases, and 18 bases lay between the germline ends. CDR3: CASSPWGGGDQPQHF. DNA for the CDR3: TGCGCCAGCAGCCCTTGGGGAGGGGGGGACCAGCCCCAGCATTTT.

A few counts support this clone. The chain employs TRBV10-2 and TRBJ1-1; maybe TRBD1 (5 bases). This CDR3 has 13 residues. V lost 4 bases, J lost 6 bases, and 12 bases lay in between. CDR1 is WSHSY and CDR2 is SAAADI in the germline V gene. In nucleotides, the CDR3 is TGCGCCAGCAGTGCATTAGGGGAGGCTGAAGCTTTCTTT. Its translation: CASSALGEAEAFF.

This rearrangement joins TRBV10-3 to TRBJ2-7, with TRBD2 matching over 7 bases. Germline trimming cut 10 bases from V and 0 bases from J; bases unmatched to any gene: 15. CDR3 length equals 16 residues. Germline CDR1 ENHRY, CDR2 SYGVKD. Here the CDR3 DNA reads TGTGCCACCGGGGGGACGGACATGACTGACTCCTACGAGCAGTACTTC. Its translation is CATGGTDMTDSYEQYF.

This clone has just a few counts. This rearrangement joins TRBV6-5 to TRBJ2-3, with unresolved D. Trimming pared 0 bases from V and 0 bases from J, leaving 4 bases between. The length of the CDR3 is 14 residues. In germline, CDR1 is MNHEY, CDR2 SVGAGI. The CDR3 region is CASSYSLSTDTQYF. CDR3 sequence (DNA): TGTGCCAGCAGTTACTCACTAAGCACAGATACGCAGTATTTT.